This TCR beta chain was found in a study of early T cells in non-severe SARS-CoV-2 infection. This clonotype appeared a few times. The antigen is undetermined. Study results and limitations: Reliance on VDJdb matching favored anti-spike CD8 responses; private and CD4 specificities were missed.

In the library, individual cDNA molecules carried attached unique molecular identifiers. TCRdb independently ran MiXCR on the 5' RACE reads; one entry per CDR3 protein. Of about 60,000 distinct CDR3 sequences detected, around 18% appear once; the ten largest clones hold 8% to 10%. Germline CDR1 reads SGHDT; CDR2 reads YYEEEE. With V trimmed by 0 bases and J by 2 bases, 3 bases remained unmatched. The CDR3 runs 15 residues. The chain has TRBV5-6 and TRBJ2-7; 9 positions agree with TRBD1. The source material was whole blood, sampled at baseline. The receptor comes from an adult who was a healthcare worker with PCR-confirmed SARS-CoV-2 infection or an uninfected control (not recorded which). CDR3 sequence: CASSLVGTGPYEQYF. The CDR3 region has the DNA TGTGCCAGCAGCTTGGTCGGGACAGGGCCCTACGAGCAGTACTTC.